The clone carrying this T cell receptor beta chain was detected only a few times. V was pared by 0 bases and J by 5 bases, with 5 bases between. The CDR3 spans 13 residues. CDR1 is LNHDA, CDR2 SQIVND, per germline (reference sequence). This entry is derived from a study of cytomegalovirus exposure and HLA in healthy donors. Primers included in the PCR were 60 Vbeta and 13 Jbeta primers. Assay used: immunoSEQ multiplex PCR; TCRdb lists only in-frame clones, some missing. The table records about 130,000 clones, about 80% of them present only once. This sequence joins TRBV19 and TRBJ2-1; D remains ambiguous. Specimen: PBMCs. The clonotype was recovered from a male donor in good health and CMV-seronegative. The CDR3 sequence: CASSIDPDNEQFF. The CDR3 DNA sequence: TGTGCCAGTAGTATAGATCCCGACAATGAGCAGTTCTTC.